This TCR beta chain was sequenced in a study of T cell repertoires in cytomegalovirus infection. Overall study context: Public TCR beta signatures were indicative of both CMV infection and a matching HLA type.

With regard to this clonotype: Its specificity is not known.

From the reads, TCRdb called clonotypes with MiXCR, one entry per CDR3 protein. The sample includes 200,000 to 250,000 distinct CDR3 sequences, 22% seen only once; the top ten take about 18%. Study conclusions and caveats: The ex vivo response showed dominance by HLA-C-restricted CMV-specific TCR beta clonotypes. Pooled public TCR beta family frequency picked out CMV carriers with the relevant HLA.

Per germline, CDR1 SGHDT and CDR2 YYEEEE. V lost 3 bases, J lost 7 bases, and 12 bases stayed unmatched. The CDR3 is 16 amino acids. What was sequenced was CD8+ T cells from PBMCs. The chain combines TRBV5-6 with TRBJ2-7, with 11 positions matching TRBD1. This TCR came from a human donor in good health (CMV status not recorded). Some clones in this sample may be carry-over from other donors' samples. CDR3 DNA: TGTGCCAGCAGCTCCCCTGAGGACAGGGGGCACGGTGAGCAGTACTTC. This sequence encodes CASSSPEDRGHGEQYF.